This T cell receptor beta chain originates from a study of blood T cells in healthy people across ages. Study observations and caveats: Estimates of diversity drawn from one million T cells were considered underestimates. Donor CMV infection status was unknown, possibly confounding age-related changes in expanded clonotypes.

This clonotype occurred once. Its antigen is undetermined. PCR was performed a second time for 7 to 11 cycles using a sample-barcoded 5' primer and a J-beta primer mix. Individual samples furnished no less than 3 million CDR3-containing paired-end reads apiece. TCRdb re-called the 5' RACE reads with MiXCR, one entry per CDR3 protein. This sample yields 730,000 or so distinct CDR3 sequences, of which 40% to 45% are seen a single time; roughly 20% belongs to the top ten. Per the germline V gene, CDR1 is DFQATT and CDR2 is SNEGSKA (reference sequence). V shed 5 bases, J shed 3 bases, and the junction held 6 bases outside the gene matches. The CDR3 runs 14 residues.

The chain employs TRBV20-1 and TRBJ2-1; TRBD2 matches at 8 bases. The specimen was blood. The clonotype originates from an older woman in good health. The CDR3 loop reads CSACPSGYYNEQFF. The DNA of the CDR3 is TGCAGTGCTTGCCCTAGCGGGTACTACAATGAGCAGTTCTTC.